This TCR beta chain appears in the sequencing data of a study of blood T cells in healthy people across ages. The germline V gene encodes CDR1 SEHNR and CDR2 FQNEAQ (reference sequence). CDR3 length equals 16 residues. J was trimmed by 3 bases and V by 5 bases; bases with no gene match: 8. Through a sample-barcoded 5' primer and a J-beta primer mix, a second PCR was run for roughly 7 to 12 cycles. TCRdb independently ran MiXCR on the 5' RACE reads; one entry per CDR3 protein. Of around 780,000 distinct CDR3 sequences in the sample, roughly three fifths were seen once. Sequencing was carried out using blood. This sequence originates from a man aged 35 to 55 in good health. This chain uses TRBV7-9 with TRBJ2-2; TRBD2 aligns across 8 bases. This chain's CDR3 is CASSPSGGKYTGELFF. CDR3 DNA: TGTGCCAGCAGCCCGTCGGGGGGGAAGTACACCGGGGAGCTGTTTTTT.